This TCR beta chain was captured in a study of Graves' ophthalmopathy and Graves' hyperthyroidism. Transcripts of RNA were the source for amplifying TCR beta CDR3 regions. An opening RT-PCR round employed HTBI primers and preceded a second-round multiplex PCR. TCRdb reanalysed the multiplex PCR reads using MiXCR and keeps one entry per CDR3 protein. Of approximately 700,000 distinct CDR3 sequences listed, 35% to 45% are singletons. The germline V and J ends were trimmed by 11 bases and 5 bases, with 21 bases remaining between them. Germline V lookup: CDR1 LNHNV, CDR2 YYDKDF (reference sequence). The CDR3 extends over 15 amino acids. Where ophthalmopathy was present, donors had moderate-to-severe activity, CAS ≥3, NOSPECS ≥4 and duration under 3 months.

The sequence was collected from an adult man with Graves' ophthalmopathy. This chain connects TRBV15 to TRBJ1-4; D call uncertain. The sample comprised peripheral blood. The CDR3 coding sequence is TGTGCCTCGAGAGGGCGGAAGCTAGGGAATGAAAAACTGTTTTTT. Translating it yields CASRGRKLGNEKLFF.